This record looks at one T cell receptor (beta chain) sequence and its context. This entry comes from a study of blood T cell repertoires in COVID-19. Study-wide background: COVID-19 samples collected from the United States, Italy and Spain covered acute and convalescent phases. T cells, B-cell-depleted T cells, or PBMCs supplied cDNA or gDNA.

Per the authors' pipeline: Estimates of nucleated cell counts were drawn from the amplification of reference gene primers. The protocol was immunoSEQ multiplex PCR, while the TCRdb copy is restricted to in-frame clones and leaves out a portion. V, J and clone size derive from that table, while D and trimming were established from the DNA sequence. The sample contains about 73,000 clones, 90% of which appear only once. The CDR3 extends over 17 amino acids. Germline loops: CDR1 MGHRA, CDR2 YSYEKL. V lost 0 bases and J 4 bases, leaving 18 bases between the germline ends. Sequencing was performed on peripheral blood. This chain links TRBV4-1 with TRBJ1-2; D unclear. This receptor was taken from a woman older than 75 with active or convalescent COVID-19. For the CDR3, the DNA is TGCGCCAGCAGCCAAGATAGGCGGATTCGCAACTCCTATGGCTACACCTTC. It yields the protein CASSQDRRIRNSYGYTF.